Below, 2 T cell receptor beta chains from the same sample are listed, as sequenced in a study of blood T cell repertoires in COVID-19. Profiled with immunoSEQ multiplex PCR; TCRdb holds only in-frame clones, not every one. The sample carries 300,000 to 450,000 clones, approximately 81% recorded once. The sequenced sample consisted of peripheral blood. Receptors were obtained from a young woman with acute or convalescent COVID-19.

The gene calls are TRBV11-2 and TRBJ1-2, with unresolved D. V was clipped by 0 bases and J by 2 bases, with 4 bases between them. CDR3 length: 13 amino acids. Per the germline V gene, CDR1 is SGHAT and CDR2 is FQNNGV. The DNA of the CDR3 is TGTGCCAGCAGCTTAGATGAGAACTATGGCTACACCTTC. Translated: CASSLDENYGYTF.

The gene calls are TRBV5-6 and TRBJ2-2, with TRBD1 matching 9 bases. Germline CDR1 and CDR2: SGHDT and YYEEEE. V lost 3 bases and J lost 3; bases outside the gene matches: 3. The CDR3 has 15 residues. The CDR3: CASSSGTGYTGELFF. DNA of the CDR3: TGTGCCAGCAGCTCCGGGACAGGGTACACCGGGGAGCTGTTTTTT.